A selection of T cell receptor beta chains follows, all from one sample in a study of spatial heterogeneity in lung cancer. TCRdb redid the calling of the 5' RACE reads with MiXCR, one entry per CDR3 protein. The sample yields around 1,400 distinct CDR3 sequences, about 10% seen once. This specimen consisted of lung tumor tissue, obtained at surgery. The source is a male donor with early-stage non-small cell lung cancer. CDR3s include the opening cysteine and the closing phenylalanine or tryptophan. Each record gives: J gene, clone size, V gene, CDR3 length, D gene, CDR3 DNA, CDR3 protein. D genes are given only for firm matches. Clone size is stated in some rows and not others, as once, few, many or a class when expanded.

TRBJ1-4,medium-sized,TRBV6-1,16,.,TGTGCCAGCAGTGGGTTCCCGGGACGGCAGAATGAAAAACTGTTTTTT,CASSGFPGRQNEKLFF
TRBJ2-5,medium-sized,TRBV5-4,14,TRBD2,TGTGCCAGCAGGACCGGGCTAGCGGAAGAGACCCAGTACTTC,CASRTGLAEETQYF
TRBJ2-7,medium-sized,TRBV28,14,TRBD2,TGTGCCAGCAGTTGGACTAGCGGGAGTAACGAGCAGTACTTC,CASSWTSGSNEQYF
TRBJ1-5,.,TRBV3-1,14,.,TGTGCCAGCAGCCAAGATTCAGGGTATCAGCCCCAGCATTTT,CASSQDSGYQPQHF
TRBJ2-7,medium-sized,TRBV12-3/TRBV12-4,11,.,TGTGCCAGCAGTTTAATGGACGAGCAGTACTTC,CASSLMDEQYF
TRBJ2-7,medium-sized,TRBV7-6,18,TRBD2,TGTGCCAGCAGCTCAGCGACTAGCGGGAGGGTGAGCTCCTACGAGCAGTACTTC,CASSSATSGRVSSYEQYF
TRBJ1-5,medium-sized,TRBV5-6,14,TRBD1,TGTGCCAGCAGCCGGACAGGCGGCTATCAGCCCCAGCATTTT,CASSRTGGYQPQHF
TRBJ2-5,medium-sized,TRBV7-2,14,.,TGTGCCAGCAGCTTCTCCTTAGCGGAAGAGACCCAGTACTTC,CASSFSLAEETQYF
TRBJ2-1,medium-sized,TRBV9,16,TRBD2,TGTGCCAGCAGCGGGGGAGCGGGGAGAGATTACAATGAGCAGTTCTTC,CASSGGAGRDYNEQFF
TRBJ2-1,medium-sized,TRBV7-9,15,.,TGTGCCAGCAGCTTTTGGACTATCTCCTACAATGAGCAGTTCTTC,CASSFWTISYNEQFF
TRBJ2-1,medium-sized,TRBV6-6,13,.,TGTGCCAGCCAAGGGGCGCCCGGGGATGAGCAGTTCTTC,CASQGAPGDEQFF
TRBJ2-7,medium-sized,TRBV23-1,14,TRBD1,TGCGCCAGCAGTCAGCCGGACAGGGCCCACGAGCAGTACTTC,CASSQPDRAHEQYF
TRBJ2-1,medium-sized,TRBV12-3/TRBV12-4,13,TRBD2,TGTGCCAGCAGGGTAGCGGGGACGAAGGAGCAGTTCTTC,CASRVAGTKEQFF
TRBJ2-6,large,TRBV5-6,15,.,TGTGCCAGCAGCTTGTATGGGGCTGGGGCCAACGTCCTGACTTTC,CASSLYGAGANVLTF
TRBJ2-7,medium-sized,TRBV30,19,TRBD1,TGTGCCTGCGCCCTCATGCCTGGGACAGGGGGCTCGTTTTCCCTAGAGCAGTACTTC,CACALMPGTGGSFSLEQYF
TRBJ1-5,.,TRBV6-2/TRBV6-3,12,.,TGTGCCAGCACCGCGGAGGGTCGGCCCCAGCATTTT,CASTAEGRPQHF
TRBJ2-3,medium-sized,TRBV5-1,14,.,TGCGCCAGCAGCTCGGCAGGTTGGGCAGATACGCAGTATTTT,CASSSAGWADTQYF
TRBJ1-1,medium-sized,TRBV4-1,15,.,TGCGCCAGCAGCCAAGGTATAGATGGGTACACTGAAGCTTTCTTT,CASSQGIDGYTEAFF
TRBJ1-5,medium-sized,TRBV20-1,15,TRBD1,TGCAGTGCAGCGGACAGGGTTTGGAGCAATCAGCCCCAGCATTTT,CSAADRVWSNQPQHF
TRBJ2-1,many,TRBV4-2,18,.,TGTGCCAGCAGCCAAGACTTTCAGGGGGCTAGCGGACACAATGAGCAGTTCTTC,CASSQDFQGASGHNEQFF
TRBJ2-1,medium-sized,TRBV2,14,TRBD2,TGTGCCAGCGGAGGACTAGCACTTGACAATGAGCAGTTCTTC,CASGGLALDNEQFF
TRBJ2-3,medium-sized,TRBV5-1,16,TRBD2,TGCGCCAGTACGCCGGAGGGCCAGCGGGGAACAGATACGCAGTATTTT,CASTPEGQRGTDTQYF
TRBJ1-4,medium-sized,TRBV5-1,13,.,TGCGCCAGCAGCTTGGAGGAATCCGAAAAACTGTTTTTT,CASSLEESEKLFF
TRBJ1-5,.,TRBV12-3/TRBV12-4,14,.,TGTGCCAGCAGTTTTTGGGGAGAGAATCAGCCCCAGCATTTT,CASSFWGENQPQHF
TRBJ2-7,.,TRBV4-1,14,.,TGCGCCAGCAGCCAAGAATCCCTCCCCTACGAGCAGTACTTC,CASSQESLPYEQYF
TRBJ1-1,medium-sized,TRBV6-4,9,.,TGTGCCAGCAGTGTGAAAGCTTTCTTT,CASSVKAFF
TRBJ2-2,many,TRBV5-1,13,.,TGCGCCAGCAGCTCGGGTTTGGAAGTGGAGCTGTTTTTT,CASSSGLEVELFF
TRBJ1-4,medium-sized,TRBV2,15,.,TGTGCCAGCAGTCTATATCAGGGAACTAATGAAAAACTGTTTTTT,CASSLYQGTNEKLFF
TRBJ1-5,medium-sized,TRBV4-1,15,.,TGCGCCAGCAGCCAAGATTGGGTAAGCAATCAGCCCCAGCATTTT,CASSQDWVSNQPQHF
TRBJ1-1,medium-sized,TRBV6-2/TRBV6-3,14,.,TGTGCCAGCAGTTATTCCGCCATGAACACTGAAGCTTTCTTT,CASSYSAMNTEAFF
TRBJ2-3,medium-sized,TRBV7-2,15,.,TGTGCCAGCAGCTTAAGAGGGCAGGGTCCAGATACGCAGTATTTT,CASSLRGQGPDTQYF
TRBJ1-1,.,TRBV6-5,15,.,TGTGCCAGCAGTCCCCGGGCGCGGGGAAACACTGAAGCTTTCTTT,CASSPRARGNTEAFF
TRBJ2-1,medium-sized,TRBV18,15,TRBD2,TGTGCCAGCTCGGCGGGAGCGGGAGGAGGGAATGAGCAGTTCTTC,CASSAGAGGGNEQFF
TRBJ2-3,many,TRBV18,17,TRBD2,TGTGCCAGCTCACCACGTGTCGAGCGGGAGAACGCAGATACGCAGTATTTT,CASSPRVERENADTQYF
TRBJ2-1,medium-sized,TRBV28,16,.,TGTGCCAGCAGTCTACCTAAAGGGGACGTAGTCAATGAGCAGTTCTTC,CASSLPKGDVVNEQFF
TRBJ1-5,medium-sized,TRBV7-6,14,.,TGTGCCAGCAGCTCGGACAGTGTGATGGGACCCCAGCATTTT,CASSSDSVMGPQHF
TRBJ2-7,medium-sized,TRBV5-1,16,TRBD1,TGCGCCAGCAGCCCTAGTCCCGGGACAGGGGTCTACGAGCAGTACTTC,CASSPSPGTGVYEQYF
TRBJ2-2,medium-sized,TRBV6-1,16,TRBD1,TGTGCCACCACAGGGGTTCGAAACGCGAACACCGGGGAGCTGTTTTTT,CATTGVRNANTGELFF
TRBJ1-1,medium-sized,TRBV14,12,.,TGTGCCAGCAGCCAAGCCAACACTGAAGCTTTCTTT,CASSQANTEAFF